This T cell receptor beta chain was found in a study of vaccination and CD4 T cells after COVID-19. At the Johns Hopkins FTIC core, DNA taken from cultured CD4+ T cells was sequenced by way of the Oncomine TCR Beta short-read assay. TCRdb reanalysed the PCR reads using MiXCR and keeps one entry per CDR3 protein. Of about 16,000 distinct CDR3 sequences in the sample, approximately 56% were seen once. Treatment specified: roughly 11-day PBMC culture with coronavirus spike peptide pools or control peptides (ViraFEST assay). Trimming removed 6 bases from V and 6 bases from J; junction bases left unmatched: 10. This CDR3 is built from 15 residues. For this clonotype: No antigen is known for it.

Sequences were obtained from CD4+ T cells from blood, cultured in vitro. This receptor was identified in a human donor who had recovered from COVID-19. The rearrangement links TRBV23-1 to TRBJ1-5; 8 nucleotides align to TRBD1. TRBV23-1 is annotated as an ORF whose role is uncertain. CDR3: CASRLTGVLIQPQHF. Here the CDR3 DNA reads TGCGCCAGCAGACTGACAGGGGTGCTCATTCAGCCCCAGCATTTT.